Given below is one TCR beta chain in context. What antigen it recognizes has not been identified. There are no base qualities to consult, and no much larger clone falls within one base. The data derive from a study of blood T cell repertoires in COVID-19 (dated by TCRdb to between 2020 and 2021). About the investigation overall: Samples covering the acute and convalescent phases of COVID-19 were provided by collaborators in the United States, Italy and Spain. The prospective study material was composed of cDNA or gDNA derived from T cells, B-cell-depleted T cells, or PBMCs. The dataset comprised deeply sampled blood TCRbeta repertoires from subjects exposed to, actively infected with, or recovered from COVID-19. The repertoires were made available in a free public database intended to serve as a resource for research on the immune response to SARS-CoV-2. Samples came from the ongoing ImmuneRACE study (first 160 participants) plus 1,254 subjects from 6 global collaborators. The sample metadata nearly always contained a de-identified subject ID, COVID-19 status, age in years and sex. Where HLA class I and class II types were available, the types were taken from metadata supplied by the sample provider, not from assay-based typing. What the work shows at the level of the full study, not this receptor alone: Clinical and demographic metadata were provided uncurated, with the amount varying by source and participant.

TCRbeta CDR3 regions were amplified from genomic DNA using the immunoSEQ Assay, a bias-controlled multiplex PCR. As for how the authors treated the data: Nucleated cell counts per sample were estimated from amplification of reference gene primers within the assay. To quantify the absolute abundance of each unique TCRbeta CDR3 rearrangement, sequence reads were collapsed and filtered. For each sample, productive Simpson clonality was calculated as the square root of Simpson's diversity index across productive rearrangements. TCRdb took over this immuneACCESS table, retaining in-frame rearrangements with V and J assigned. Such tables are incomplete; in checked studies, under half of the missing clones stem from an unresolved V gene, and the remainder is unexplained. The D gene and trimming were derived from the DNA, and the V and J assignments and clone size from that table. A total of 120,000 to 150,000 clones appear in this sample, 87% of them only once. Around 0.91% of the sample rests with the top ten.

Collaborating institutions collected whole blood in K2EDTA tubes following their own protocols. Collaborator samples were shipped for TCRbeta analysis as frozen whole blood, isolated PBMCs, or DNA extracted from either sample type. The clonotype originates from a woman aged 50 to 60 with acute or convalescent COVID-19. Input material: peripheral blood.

The nucleotides read TGTGCCAGCAGCCAGGGGCACTATGGCTACACCTTC. It encodes CASSQGHYGYTF. This chain joins TRBV3-1 (or the pseudogene TRBV3-2) to TRBJ1-2; the best D guess is TRBD1, with 5 bases matching. V is shortened by 3 bases, J by 3 bases, and the region joining them spans 5 bases. CDR1 and CDR2 are drawn from the germline V gene (reference sequence): LGHDT, YNNKEL. There are 12 amino acids in the CDR3, from cysteine to phenylalanine inclusive. The sequence is cut down to CDR3 DNA, 36 bases in frame from base 1.